The next 11 T cell receptor beta chains were all read from a single sample in a study of cytomegalovirus exposure and HLA in healthy donors. 60 Vbeta and 13 Jbeta primers were used in PCR. TCRdb keeps only in-frame clones here, not all; method: immunoSEQ multiplex PCR. The sample carries around 180,000 clones, about 73% recorded once. The sequenced material came from PBMCs. The receptors here all came from a woman aged 45 to 65 in good health and CMV-seropositive.

The chain has TRBV18 and TRBJ1-2; D is possibly TRBD1 (5 bases). The CDR3 has 13 amino acids. V was cut by 3 bases and J by 8 bases, with 13 bases left in between. Germline values: CDR1 KGHSH, CDR2 LQKENI. The CDR3: CASSPGGERGYTF. CDR3 in DNA: TGTGCCAGCTCACCGGGGGGAGAGCGAGGCTACACCTTC.

The chain uses TRBV7-8 and TRBJ2-7, with D hard to call. The CDR3 spans 15 residues. Trimming shortened V by 1 base and J by 1 base, and 11 bases separated the two germline ends. Germline CDR1 and CDR2: SGHVS and FQNEAQ. CDR3 bases: TGTGCCAGCAGCTTAGTTGCGGTTGGGTCCTACGAGCAGTACTTC. It specifies CASSLVAVGSYEQYF.

This rearrangement joins TRBV5-6 to TRBJ2-3; a possible D gene is TRBD2 (7 bases). Germline lookup yields CDR1 SGHDT and CDR2 YYEEEE. V lost 1 base to trimming and J lost 4 bases, with 16 bases between them. The CDR3 has 16 amino acids. The CDR3 DNA sequence: TGTGCCAGCAGCTTGATGGGGGGGCTTTTTGCAGATACGCAGTATTTT. Protein product: CASSLMGGLFADTQYF.

This clone was found once. This rearrangement joins TRBV5-4 to TRBJ2-7, with 10 bases lining up with TRBD1. Trimming cost V 4 bases and J 0 bases; bases outside gene matches: 4. There are 15 residues in the CDR3. Germline-derived CDR1 and CDR2 are SGHNT and YYREEE (reference sequence). The CDR3 DNA is TGTGCCAGCAGCCCGGGACAGGGGAGCTCCTACGAGCAGTACTTC. Its translation is CASSPGQGSSYEQYF.

The chain joins TRBV10-3 to TRBJ2-3; TRBD1 matches at 8 bases. Germline CDR1 ENHRY, CDR2 SYGVKD. CDR3 length equals 14 residues. The V gene end was trimmed by 6 bases and the J gene end by 2 bases; junction bases not matched to a gene: 4. CDR3 in DNA: TGTGCCATCAGCCGGACAGGGCCCACAGATACGCAGTATTTT. Translating it yields CAISRTGPTDTQYF.

The rearrangement uses TRBV19 and TRBJ1-3, with D unclear. The length of the CDR3 is 15 residues. The V gene lost 4 bases and the J gene lost 0 bases, with 10 bases spanning the gap. Germline V gene sequence: CDR1 LNHDA, CDR2 SQIVND (reference sequence). CDR3 nucleotides: TGTGCCAGTAGTAATTGGCAGTTCTCTGGAAACACCATATATTTT. Protein product: CASSNWQFSGNTIYF. Looking up the rest from reference TRBV19 and TRBJ1-3 gives the full variable domain: DGGITQSPKYLFRKEGQNVTLSCEQNLNHDAMYWYRQDPGQGLRLIYYSQIVNDFQKGDIAEGYSVSREKKESFPLTVTSAQKNPTAFYLCASSNWQFSGNTIYFGEGSWLTVV.

V usage is TRBV30 and J usage is TRBJ2-2; 7 positions match TRBD1. The germline V gene encodes CDR1 GTSNPN and CDR2 SVGIG (reference sequence). V shed 4 bases, J shed 8 bases, and the junction held 10 bases outside the gene matches. This CDR3 is 14 amino acids long. CDR3 in amino acids: CAWNTGAKGGELFF. The CDR3 bases are TGTGCCTGGAACACAGGGGCAAAGGGAGGGGAGCTGTTTTTT.

The J gene is TRBJ2-7, the V gene TRBV6-1; 9 positions match TRBD1. Germline CDR1 and CDR2: MNHNS and SASEGT. The length of the CDR3 is 15 residues. J lost 11 bases, V lost 3 bases, and 14 bases had no gene match. CDR3 sequence (DNA): TGTGCCAGCAGTGACTCCGGGACAGGGCACCGGGAGGAGTACTTC. Protein product: CASSDSGTGHREEYF.

The V call is TRBV9, the J call TRBJ2-2; maybe TRBD2 (6 bases). Looked up from germline, CDR1 is SGDLS and CDR2 is YYNGEE. Trimming removed 0 bases from V and 3 bases from J, with 9 bases in between. This CDR3 has 15 amino acids. This CDR3 is CASSVGPGDTGELFF. CDR3 DNA sequence: TGTGCCAGCAGCGTAGGCCCGGGGGACACCGGGGAGCTGTTTTTT.

The rearrangement links TRBV18 to TRBJ2-3; 7 nucleotides align to TRBD2. Germline loops: CDR1 KGHSH, CDR2 LQKENI. This CDR3 has 13 amino acids. V lost 5 bases, J lost 1 base, and 0 bases stayed unmatched. CDR3 amino acids: CASSSGGTDTQYF. The CDR3 DNA is TGTGCCAGCTCAAGCGGGGGCACAGATACGCAGTATTTT. The complete variable domain, with remaining parts taken from reference TRBV18 and TRBJ2-3, reads NAGVMQNPRHLVRRRGQEARLRCSPMKGHSHVYWYRQLPEEGLKFMVYLQKENIIDESGMPKERFSAEFPKEGPSILRIQQVVRGDSAAYFCASSSGGTDTQYFGPGTRLTVL.

This clone was observed a few times. The chain links TRBV5-4 to TRBJ2-5; 9 nucleotides align to TRBD2. With 1 base clipped from V and 4 bases from J, the junction kept 8 bases outside the gene matches. The CDR3 is 16 amino acids. Germline assignment: CDR1 SGHNT and CDR2 YYREEE (reference sequence). In DNA form, the CDR3 reads TGTGCCAGCAGCTTGCGGCGGGGGGGCCCATTAGAGACCCAGTACTTC. It translates to CASSLRRGGPLETQYF. Full variable domain (remainder filled in from reference TRBV5-4 and TRBJ2-5): ETGVTQSPTHLIKTRGQQVTLRCSSQSGHNTVSWYQQALGQGPQFIFQYYREEENGRGNFPPRFSGLQFPNYSSELNVNALELDDSALYLCASSLRRGGPLETQYFGPGTRLLVL.